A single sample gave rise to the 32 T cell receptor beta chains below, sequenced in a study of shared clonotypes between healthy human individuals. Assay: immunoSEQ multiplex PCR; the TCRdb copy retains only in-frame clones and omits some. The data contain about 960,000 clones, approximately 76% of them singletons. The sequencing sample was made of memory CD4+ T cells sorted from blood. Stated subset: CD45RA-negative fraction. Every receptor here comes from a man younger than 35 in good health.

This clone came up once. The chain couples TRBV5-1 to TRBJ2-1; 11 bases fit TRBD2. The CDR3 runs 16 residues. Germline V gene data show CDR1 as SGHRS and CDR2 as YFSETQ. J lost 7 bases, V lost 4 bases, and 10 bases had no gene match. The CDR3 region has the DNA TGCGCCAGCAGCAGCGTTAGCGGGAGGGCCGGGAATGAGCAGTTCTTC. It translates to CASSSVSGRAGNEQFF.

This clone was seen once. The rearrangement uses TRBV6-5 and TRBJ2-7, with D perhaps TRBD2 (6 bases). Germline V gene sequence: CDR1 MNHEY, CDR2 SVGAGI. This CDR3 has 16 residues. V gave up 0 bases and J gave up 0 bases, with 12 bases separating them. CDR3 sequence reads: CASSYSGTVASYEQYF. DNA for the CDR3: TGTGCCAGCAGTTACTCCGGGACTGTGGCCTCCTACGAGCAGTACTTC.

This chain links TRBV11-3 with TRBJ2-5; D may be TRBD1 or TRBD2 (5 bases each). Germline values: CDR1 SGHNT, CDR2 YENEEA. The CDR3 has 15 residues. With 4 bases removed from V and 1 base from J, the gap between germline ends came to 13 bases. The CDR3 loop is CASSSYRDPQETQYF. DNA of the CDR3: TGTGCCAGCAGCTCGTACCGGGACCCCCAAGAGACCCAGTACTTC.

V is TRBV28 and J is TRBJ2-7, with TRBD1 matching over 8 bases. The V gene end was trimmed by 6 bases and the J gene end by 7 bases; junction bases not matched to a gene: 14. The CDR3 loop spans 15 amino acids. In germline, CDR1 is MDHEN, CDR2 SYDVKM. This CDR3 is CASSPVGQGAGEQYF. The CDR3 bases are TGTGCCAGCAGCCCAGTGGGCCAGGGGGCAGGGGAGCAGTACTTC.

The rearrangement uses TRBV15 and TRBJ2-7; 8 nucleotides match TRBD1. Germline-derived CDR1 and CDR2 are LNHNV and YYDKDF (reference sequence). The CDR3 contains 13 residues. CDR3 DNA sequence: TGTGCTTCTGGACAGGGCCTCAGGGGCGAGCAGTACTTC. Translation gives CASGQGLRGEQYF.

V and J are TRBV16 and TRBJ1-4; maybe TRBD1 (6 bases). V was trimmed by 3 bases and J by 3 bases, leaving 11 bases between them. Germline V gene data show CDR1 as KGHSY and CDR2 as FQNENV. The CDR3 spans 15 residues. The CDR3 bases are TGTGCCAGCAGCCAGAGAGGGGGAGCTAATGAAAAACTGTTTTTT. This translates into CASSQRGGANEKLFF.

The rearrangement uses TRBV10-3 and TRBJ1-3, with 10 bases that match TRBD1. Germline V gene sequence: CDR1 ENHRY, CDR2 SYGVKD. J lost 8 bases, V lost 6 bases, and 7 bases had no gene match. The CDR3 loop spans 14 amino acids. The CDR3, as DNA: TGTGCCATCAGAGTCGGGACAGGGGTGGACACCATATATTTT. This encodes CAIRVGTGVDTIYF.

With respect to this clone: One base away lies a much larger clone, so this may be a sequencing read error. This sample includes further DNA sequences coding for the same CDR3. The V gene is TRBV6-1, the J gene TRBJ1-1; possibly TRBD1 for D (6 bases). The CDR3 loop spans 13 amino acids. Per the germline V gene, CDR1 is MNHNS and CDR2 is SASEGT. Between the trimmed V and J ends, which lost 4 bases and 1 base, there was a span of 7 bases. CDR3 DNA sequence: TGTGCCAGCAGTGCGGACAGGAACACTGAAGCTTTCTTT. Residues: CASSADRNTEAFF.

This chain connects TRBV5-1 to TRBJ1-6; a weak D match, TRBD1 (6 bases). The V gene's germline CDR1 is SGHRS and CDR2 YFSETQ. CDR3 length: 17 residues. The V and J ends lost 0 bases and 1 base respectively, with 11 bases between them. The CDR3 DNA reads TGCGCCAGCAGCTTGGGGGCCACAGGGTCCTATAATTCACCCCTCCACTTT. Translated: CASSLGATGSYNSPLHF. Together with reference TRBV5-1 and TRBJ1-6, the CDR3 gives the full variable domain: KAGVTQTPRYLIKTRGQQVTLSCSPISGHRSVSWYQQTPGQGLQFLFEYFSETQRNKGNFPGRFSGRQFSNSRSEMNVSTLELGDSALYLCASSLGATGSYNSPLHFGNGTRLTVT.

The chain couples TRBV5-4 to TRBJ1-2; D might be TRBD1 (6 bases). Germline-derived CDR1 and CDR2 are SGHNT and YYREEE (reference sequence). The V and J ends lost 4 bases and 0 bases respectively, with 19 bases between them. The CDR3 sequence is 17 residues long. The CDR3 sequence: CASSQGQREGPNYGYTF. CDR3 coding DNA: TGTGCCAGCAGCCAAGGACAGCGAGAGGGCCCTAACTATGGCTACACCTTC.

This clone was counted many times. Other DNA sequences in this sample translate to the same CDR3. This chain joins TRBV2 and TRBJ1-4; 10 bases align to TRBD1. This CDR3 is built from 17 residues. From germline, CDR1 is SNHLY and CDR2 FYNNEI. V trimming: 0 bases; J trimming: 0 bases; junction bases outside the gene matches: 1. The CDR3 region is CASSEAGTGATNEKLFF. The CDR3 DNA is TGTGCCAGCAGTGAAGCGGGGACAGGGGCAACTAATGAAAAACTGTTTTTT.

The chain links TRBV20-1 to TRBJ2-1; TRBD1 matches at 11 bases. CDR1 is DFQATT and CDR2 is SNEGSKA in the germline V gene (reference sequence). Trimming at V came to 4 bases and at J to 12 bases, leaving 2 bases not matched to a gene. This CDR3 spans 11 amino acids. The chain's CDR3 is CSAKGQGGQFF. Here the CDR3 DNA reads TGCAGTGCTAAGGGACAGGGGGGGCAGTTCTTC.

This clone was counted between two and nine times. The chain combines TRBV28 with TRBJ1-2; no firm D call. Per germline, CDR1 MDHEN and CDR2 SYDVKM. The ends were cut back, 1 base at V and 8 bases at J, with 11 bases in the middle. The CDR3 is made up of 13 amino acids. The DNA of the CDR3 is TGTGCCAGCAGTTTATATACGGACGGAGGCTACACCTTC. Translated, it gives CASSLYTDGGYTF.

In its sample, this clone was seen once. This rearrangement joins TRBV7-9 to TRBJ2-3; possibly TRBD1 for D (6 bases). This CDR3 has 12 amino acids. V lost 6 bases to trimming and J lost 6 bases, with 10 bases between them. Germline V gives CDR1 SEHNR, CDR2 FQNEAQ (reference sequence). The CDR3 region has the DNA TGTGCCAGCAGACCCACAGGGGATACGCAGTATTTT. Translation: CASRPTGDTQYF. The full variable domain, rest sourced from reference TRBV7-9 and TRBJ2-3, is DTGVSQNPRHKITKRGQNVTFRCDPISEHNRLYWYRQTLGQGPEFLTYFQNEAQLEKSRLLSDRFSAERPKGSFSTLEIQRTEQGDSAMYLCASRPTGDTQYFGPGTRLTVL.

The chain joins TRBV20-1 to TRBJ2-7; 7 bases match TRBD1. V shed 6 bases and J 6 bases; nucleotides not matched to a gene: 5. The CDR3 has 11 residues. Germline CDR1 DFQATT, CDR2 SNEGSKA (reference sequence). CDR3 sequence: CSAIGGAEQYF. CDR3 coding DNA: TGCAGTGCAATAGGGGGCGCCGAGCAGTACTTC.

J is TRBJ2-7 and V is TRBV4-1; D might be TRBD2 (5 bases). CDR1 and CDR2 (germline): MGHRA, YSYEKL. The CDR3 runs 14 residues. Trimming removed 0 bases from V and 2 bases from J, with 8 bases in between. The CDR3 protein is CASSQDRGAYEQYF. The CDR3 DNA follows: TGCGCCAGCAGCCAAGATCGGGGAGCCTACGAGCAGTACTTC.

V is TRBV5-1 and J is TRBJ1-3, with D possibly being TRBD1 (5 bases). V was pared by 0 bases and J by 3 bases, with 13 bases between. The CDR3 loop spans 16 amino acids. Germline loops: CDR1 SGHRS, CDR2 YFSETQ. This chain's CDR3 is CASSLVSQGVGNTIYF. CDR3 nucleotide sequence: TGCGCCAGCAGCTTGGTCTCCCAGGGTGTTGGAAACACCATATATTTT.

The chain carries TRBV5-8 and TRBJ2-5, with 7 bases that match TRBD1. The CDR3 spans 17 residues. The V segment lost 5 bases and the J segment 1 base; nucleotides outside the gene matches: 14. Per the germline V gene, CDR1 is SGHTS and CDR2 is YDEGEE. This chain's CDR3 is CASSRGRGQPSQETQYF. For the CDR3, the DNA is TGTGCCAGCAGTCGTGGCCGGGGACAGCCTAGCCAAGAGACCCAGTACTTC.

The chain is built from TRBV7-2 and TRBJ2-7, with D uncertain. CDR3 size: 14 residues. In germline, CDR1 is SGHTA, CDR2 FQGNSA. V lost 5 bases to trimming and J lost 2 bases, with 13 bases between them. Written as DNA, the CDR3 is TGTGCCAGCAGCCCATACGAGGCGACCTACGAGCAGTACTTC. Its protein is CASSPYEATYEQYF.

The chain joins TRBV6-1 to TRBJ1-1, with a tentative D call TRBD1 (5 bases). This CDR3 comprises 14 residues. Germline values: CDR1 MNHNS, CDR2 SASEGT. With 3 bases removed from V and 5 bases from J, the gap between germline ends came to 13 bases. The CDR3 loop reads CASSDPGGGTEAFF. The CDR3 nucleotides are TGTGCCAGCAGTGATCCGGGGGGAGGGACTGAAGCTTTCTTT.

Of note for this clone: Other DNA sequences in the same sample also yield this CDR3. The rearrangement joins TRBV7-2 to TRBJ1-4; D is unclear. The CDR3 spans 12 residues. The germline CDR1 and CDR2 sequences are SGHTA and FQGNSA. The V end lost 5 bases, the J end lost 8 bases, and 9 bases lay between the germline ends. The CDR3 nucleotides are TGTGCCAGCAGCCCCGATAGGGAAAAACTGTTTTTT. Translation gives CASSPDREKLFF.

The CDR3 region is CASSYPERGETQYF. CDR3 DNA: TGTGCCAGCAGTTACCCCGAGAGAGGAGAGACCCAGTACTTC. The rearrangement links TRBV6-6 to TRBJ2-5; no clear D gene. CDR1 is MNHNY, CDR2 SVGAGI, per germline (reference sequence). Trimming stripped 2 bases from V and 4 bases from J, with 11 bases between. CDR3 size: 14 residues.

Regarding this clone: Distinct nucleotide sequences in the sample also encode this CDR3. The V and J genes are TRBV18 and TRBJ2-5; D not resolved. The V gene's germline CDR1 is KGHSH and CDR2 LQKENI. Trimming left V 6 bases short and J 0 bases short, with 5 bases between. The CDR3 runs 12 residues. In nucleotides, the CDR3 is TGTGCCAGCTCCCTGTACCAAGAGACCCAGTACTTC. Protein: CASSLYQETQYF.

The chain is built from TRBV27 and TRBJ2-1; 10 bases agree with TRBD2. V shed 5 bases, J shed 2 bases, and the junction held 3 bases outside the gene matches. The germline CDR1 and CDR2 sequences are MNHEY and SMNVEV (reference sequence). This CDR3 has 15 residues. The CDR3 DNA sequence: TGTGCCAGCAGTGACGGACTAGCGGCCTACAATGAGCAGTTCTTC. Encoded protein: CASSDGLAAYNEQFF.

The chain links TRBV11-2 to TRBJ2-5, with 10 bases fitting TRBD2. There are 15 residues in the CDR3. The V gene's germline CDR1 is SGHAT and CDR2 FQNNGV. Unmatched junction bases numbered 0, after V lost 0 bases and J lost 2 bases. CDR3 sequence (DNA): TGTGCCAGCAGCTTAGAACTAGCGGGGCAAGAGACCCAGTACTTC. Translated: CASSLELAGQETQYF.

The chain's CDR3 is CASSVEYTSGTDTQYF. The CDR3 bases are TGTGCCAGCAGCGTAGAATATACTAGCGGCACAGATACGCAGTATTTT. J is TRBJ2-3 and V is TRBV9; TRBD2 matches at 7 bases. V lost 0 bases, J lost 1 base, and 5 bases stayed unmatched. This CDR3 spans 16 amino acids. Germline assignment: CDR1 SGDLS and CDR2 YYNGEE.

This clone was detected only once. Written as DNA, the CDR3 is TGTGCCAGCAGCCCCAGGGGAACGAATTCACCCCTCCACTTT. Amino acids: CASSPRGTNSPLHF. V is TRBV5-4 and J is TRBJ1-6, with D tentatively TRBD1 (6 bases). This CDR3 spans 14 amino acids. CDR1 is SGHNT and CDR2 is YYREEE in the germline V gene (reference sequence). V lost 4 bases to trimming and J lost 7 bases, with 12 bases between them.

CDR3 bases: TGTGCCTGGAGTCTGATGGGGTACAAGGCCGGGGAGCTGTTTTTT. Amino acid sequence: CAWSLMGYKAGELFF. The gene calls are TRBV30 and TRBJ2-2; D gene unclear. The CDR3 has 15 residues. Germline CDR1 GTSNPN, CDR2 SVGIG (reference sequence). V dropped 2 bases and J dropped 6 bases, with 16 bases sitting between them.

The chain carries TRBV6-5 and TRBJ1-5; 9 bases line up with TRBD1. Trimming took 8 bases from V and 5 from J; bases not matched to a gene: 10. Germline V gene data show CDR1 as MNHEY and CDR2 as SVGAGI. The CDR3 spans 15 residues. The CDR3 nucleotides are TGTGCCAGCTCCTCCGCACAGGGGGCCGATCAGCCCCAGCATTTT. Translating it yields CASSSAQGADQPQHF.

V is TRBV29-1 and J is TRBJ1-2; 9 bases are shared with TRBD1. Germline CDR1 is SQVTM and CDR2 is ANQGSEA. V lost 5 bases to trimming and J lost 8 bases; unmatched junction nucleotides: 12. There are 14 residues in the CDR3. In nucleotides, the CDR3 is TGCAGCGTTAAGAAGGTGGGACAGGGAGGAGGCTACACCTTC. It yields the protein CSVKKVGQGGGYTF. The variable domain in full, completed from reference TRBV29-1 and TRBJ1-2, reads SAVISQKPSRDICQRGTSLTIQCQVDSQVTMMFWYRQQPGQSLTLIATANQGSEATYESGFVIDKFPISRPNLTFSTLTVSNMSPEDSSIYLCSVKKVGQGGGYTFGSGTRLTVV.

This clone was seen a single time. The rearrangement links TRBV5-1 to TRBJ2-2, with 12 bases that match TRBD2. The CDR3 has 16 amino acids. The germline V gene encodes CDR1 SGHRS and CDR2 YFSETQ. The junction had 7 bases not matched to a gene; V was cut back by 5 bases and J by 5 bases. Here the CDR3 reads CASRPSGGARTGELFF. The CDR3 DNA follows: TGCGCCAGCAGACCTAGCGGGGGGGCGAGAACCGGGGAGCTGTTTTTT.

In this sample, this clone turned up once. For the CDR3, the DNA is TGTGCCAGCAGCTCCTGGACAGGTTCCGAGCAGTACTTC. Encoded protein: CASSSWTGSEQYF. The chain employs TRBV7-2 and TRBJ2-7; TRBD1 agrees at 7 bases. The length of the CDR3 is 13 residues. V lost 4 bases to trimming and J lost 6 bases; unmatched junction nucleotides: 6. CDR1 and CDR2 (germline): SGHTA, FQGNSA.